The next 6 T cell receptor beta chains were all read from a single sample in a study of cytotoxic CD8 clonotypes in ibrutinib-treated CLL. Profiled with immunoSEQ multiplex PCR; TCRdb holds only in-frame clones, not every one. This table has hundreds of thousands of clones, around 70% appearing once. The input for sequencing was PBMCs, taken after 24 months of ibrutinib treatment. These receptors originate from a human donor with chronic lymphocytic leukemia.

The V and J genes are TRBV6-5 and TRBJ2-7; D is perhaps TRBD2 (6 bases). The V end was cut by 0 bases, the J end by 5 bases, with 14 bases between. The CDR3 runs 15 residues. Germline CDR1 MNHEY, CDR2 SVGAGI. In DNA form, the CDR3 reads TGTGCCAGCAGTTACTCCGGGGAGGCCGGGGACGAGCAGTACTTC. This translates into CASSYSGEAGDEQYF.

The rearrangement links TRBV19 to TRBJ2-3; 7 bases align to TRBD2. The CDR3 spans 15 residues. V lost 3 bases and J lost 5; bases outside the gene matches: 8. Germline V CDR1 and CDR2: LNHDA, SQIVND (reference sequence). The CDR3 is CASSIGIPGGDTQYF. DNA of the CDR3: TGTGCCAGTAGTATTGGTATCCCGGGGGGAGATACGCAGTATTTT.

The chain joins TRBV6-6 to TRBJ2-3; D possibly corresponds to TRBD2 (6 bases). This CDR3 region has 14 residues. The V and J ends lost 6 bases and 3 bases respectively, with 13 bases between them. From germline, CDR1 is MNHNY and CDR2 SVGAGI (reference sequence). CDR3 in DNA: TGTGCCAGCAGCCCCCCCGGGACTACAGATACGCAGTATTTT. Its protein is CASSPPGTTDTQYF.

The rearrangement joins TRBV15 to TRBJ2-1; TRBD2 matches at 9 bases. J lost 6 bases, V lost 0 bases, and 18 bases had no gene match. This CDR3 is 20 amino acids long. The V gene's germline CDR1 is LNHNV and CDR2 YYDKDF (reference sequence). CDR3 residues: CATSRDPTSGFFKGINEQFF. In nucleotides, the CDR3 is TGTGCCACCAGCAGAGATCCAACTAGCGGGTTTTTTAAGGGGATCAATGAGCAGTTCTTC.

This clone was detected only once. The chain uses TRBV6-5 and TRBJ1-5, with 9 bases that match TRBD1. Germline loops: CDR1 MNHEY, CDR2 SVGAGI. V shed 5 bases and J 5 bases; nucleotides not matched to a gene: 4. There are 14 residues in the CDR3. CDR3 sequence (DNA): TGTGCCAGCAGTAACGACAGGGGGGATCAGCCCCAGCATTTT. It is translated as CASSNDRGDQPQHF.

This sequence joins TRBV11-3 and TRBJ2-7; no definite D call. Trimming removed 2 bases at V and 3 bases at J, with 8 bases between. Germline values: CDR1 SGHNT, CDR2 YENEEA. This CDR3 comprises 13 residues. The CDR3 region is CASSLQPYYEQYF. DNA for the CDR3: TGTGCCAGCAGCTTACAACCGTACTACGAGCAGTACTTC.